This is a list of T cell receptor beta chains from one sample in a study of Graves' ophthalmopathy and Graves' hyperthyroidism. TCRdb ran MiXCR on the multiplex PCR reads and lists one entry per CDR3 protein. This sample has fewer than 250,000 distinct CDR3 sequences, with roughly 29% found just once. The sample was peripheral blood. The receptors come from a man aged 45-65 years with Graves' ophthalmopathy. Each CDR3 is given with its conserved first and last residue. Each record gives: D gene, V gene, J gene, CDR3 protein. The D gene is left open where the match is weak.

D gene: TRBD2
V gene: TRBV6-5
J gene: TRBJ2-2
CDR3 protein: CASSYSGTSNTGELFF

D gene: -
V gene: TRBV11-2
J gene: TRBJ1-3
CDR3 protein: CASSLFGTSGNTIYF

D gene: -
V gene: TRBV6-1
J gene: TRBJ1-6
CDR3 protein: CASSNGQGNSPLHF

D gene: TRBD1
V gene: TRBV28
J gene: TRBJ2-2
CDR3 protein: CASRTGGFTGELFF

D gene: -
V gene: TRBV12-3/TRBV12-4
J gene: TRBJ2-3
CDR3 protein: CASSLAGGLTQYF

D gene: -
V gene: TRBV6-2/TRBV6-3
J gene: TRBJ1-2
CDR3 protein: CATSVTLEGGYTF

D gene: -
V gene: TRBV15
J gene: TRBJ2-7
CDR3 protein: CATSRDRGRHEQYF

D gene: -
V gene: TRBV2
J gene: TRBJ2-7
CDR3 protein: CASKGRQHEQYF

D gene: -
V gene: TRBV5-1
J gene: TRBJ1-6
CDR3 protein: CASNLDGASPLHF

D gene: -
V gene: TRBV6-5
J gene: TRBJ2-2
CDR3 protein: CASSYSVGAGGELFF

D gene: -
V gene: TRBV5-1
J gene: TRBJ1-1
CDR3 protein: CASSVGDSPEAFF

D gene: -
V gene: TRBV2
J gene: TRBJ1-1
CDR3 protein: CASSEVASPEAFF

D gene: -
V gene: TRBV6-1
J gene: TRBJ1-2
CDR3 protein: CASSVTQGGRGYTF

D gene: -
V gene: TRBV19
J gene: TRBJ1-5
CDR3 protein: CASSIQGSRGNQPQHF

D gene: TRBD2
V gene: TRBV7-2
J gene: TRBJ2-5
CDR3 protein: CASSLVGTSGSVWETQYF

D gene: -
V gene: TRBV27
J gene: TRBJ1-5
CDR3 protein: CASSLEGHSNQPQHF

D gene: -
V gene: TRBV30
J gene: TRBJ2-4
CDR3 protein: CAWGEGTKNIQYF

D gene: -
V gene: TRBV28
J gene: TRBJ2-7
CDR3 protein: CASSYGTPSEQYF

D gene: -
V gene: TRBV6-2/TRBV6-3
J gene: TRBJ2-7
CDR3 protein: CASRPTYRDEQYF

D gene: TRBD1
V gene: TRBV29-1
J gene: TRBJ2-7
CDR3 protein: CSVGGPKGQGLLYEQYF

D gene: -
V gene: TRBV20-1
J gene: TRBJ2-7
CDR3 protein: CSASSGHHSSYEQYF

D gene: -
V gene: TRBV19
J gene: TRBJ2-7
CDR3 protein: CASSPDPSEEQYF